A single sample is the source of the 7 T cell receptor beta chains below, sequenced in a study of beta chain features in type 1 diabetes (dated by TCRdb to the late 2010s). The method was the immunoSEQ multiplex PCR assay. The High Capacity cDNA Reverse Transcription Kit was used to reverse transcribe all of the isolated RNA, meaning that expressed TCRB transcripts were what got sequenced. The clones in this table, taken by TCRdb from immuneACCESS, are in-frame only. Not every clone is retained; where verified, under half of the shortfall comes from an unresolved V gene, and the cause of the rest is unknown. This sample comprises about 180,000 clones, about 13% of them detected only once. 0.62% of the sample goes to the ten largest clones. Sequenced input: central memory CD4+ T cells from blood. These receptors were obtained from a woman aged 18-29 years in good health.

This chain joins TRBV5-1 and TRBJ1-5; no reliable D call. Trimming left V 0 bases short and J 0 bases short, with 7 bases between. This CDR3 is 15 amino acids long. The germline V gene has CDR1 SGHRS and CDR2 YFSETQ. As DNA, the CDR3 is TGCGCCAGCAGCTTGGGGCCTCTTAGCAATCAGCCCCAGCATTTT. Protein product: CASSLGPLSNQPQHF.

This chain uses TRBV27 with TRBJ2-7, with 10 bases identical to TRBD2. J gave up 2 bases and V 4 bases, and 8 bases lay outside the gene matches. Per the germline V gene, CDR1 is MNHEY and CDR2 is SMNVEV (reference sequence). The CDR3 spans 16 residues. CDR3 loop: CASSSPGLASAYEQYF. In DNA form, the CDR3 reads TGTGCCAGCAGTTCCCCGGGACTAGCGAGCGCCTACGAGCAGTACTTC.

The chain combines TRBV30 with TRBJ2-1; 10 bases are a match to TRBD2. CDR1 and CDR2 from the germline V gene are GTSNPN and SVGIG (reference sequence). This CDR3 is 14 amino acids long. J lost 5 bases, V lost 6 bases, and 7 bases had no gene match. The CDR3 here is CACKPGLANNEQFF. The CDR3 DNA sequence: TGTGCCTGTAAGCCGGGACTAGCGAACAATGAGCAGTTCTTC. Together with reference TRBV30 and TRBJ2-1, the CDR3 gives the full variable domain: SQTIHQWPATLVQPVGSPLSLECTVEGTSNPNLYWYRQAAGRGLQLLFYSVGIGQISSEVPQNLSASRPQDRQFILSSKKLLLSDSGFYLCACKPGLANNEQFFGPGTRLTVL.

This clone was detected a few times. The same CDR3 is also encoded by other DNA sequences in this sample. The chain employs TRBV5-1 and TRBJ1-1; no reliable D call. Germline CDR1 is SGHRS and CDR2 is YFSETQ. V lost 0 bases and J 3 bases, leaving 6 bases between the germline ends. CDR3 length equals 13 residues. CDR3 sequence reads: CASSLARDTEAFF. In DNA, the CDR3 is TGCGCCAGCAGCTTGGCGCGGGACACTGAAGCTTTCTTT.

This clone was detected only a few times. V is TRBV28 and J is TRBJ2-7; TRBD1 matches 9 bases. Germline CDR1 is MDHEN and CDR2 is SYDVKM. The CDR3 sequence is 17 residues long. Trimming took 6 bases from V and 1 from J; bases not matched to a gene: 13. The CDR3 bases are TGTGCCAGCAGCTCTCCACCGGGACAGGGAAGATCCTACGAGCAGTACTTC. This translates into CASSSPPGQGRSYEQYF.

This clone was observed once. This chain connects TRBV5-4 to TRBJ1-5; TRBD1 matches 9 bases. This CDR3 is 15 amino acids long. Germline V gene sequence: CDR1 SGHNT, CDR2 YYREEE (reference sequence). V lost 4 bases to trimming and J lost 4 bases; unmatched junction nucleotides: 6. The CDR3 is CASSQEGTGNQPQHF. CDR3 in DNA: TGTGCCAGCAGCCAAGAAGGGACAGGGAATCAGCCCCAGCATTTT. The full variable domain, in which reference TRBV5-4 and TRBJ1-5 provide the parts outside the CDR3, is ETGVTQSPTHLIKTRGQQVTLRCSSQSGHNTVSWYQQALGQGPQFIFQYYREEENGRGNFPPRFSGLQFPNYSSELNVNALELDDSALYLCASSQEGTGNQPQHFGDGTRLSIL.

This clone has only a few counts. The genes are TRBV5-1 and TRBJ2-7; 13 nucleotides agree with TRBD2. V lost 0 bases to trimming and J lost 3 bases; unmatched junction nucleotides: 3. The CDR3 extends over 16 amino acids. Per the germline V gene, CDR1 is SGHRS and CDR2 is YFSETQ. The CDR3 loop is CASSLGTSGSIYEQYF. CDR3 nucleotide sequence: TGCGCCAGCAGCTTGGGGACTAGCGGGAGTATCTACGAGCAGTACTTC. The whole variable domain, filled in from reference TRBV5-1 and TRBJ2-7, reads KAGVTQTPRYLIKTRGQQVTLSCSPISGHRSVSWYQQTPGQGLQFLFEYFSETQRNKGNFPGRFSGRQFSNSRSEMNVSTLELGDSALYLCASSLGTSGSIYEQYFGPGTRLTVT.